This is a list of T cell receptor beta chains from one sample in a study of response to subunit inactivated influenza vaccine. TCRdb processed the RT-PCR reads anew with MiXCR; each CDR3 protein has one entry. The data show around 750,000 distinct CDR3 sequences, about 20% seen once. This sample comprised PBMCs from blood, obtained roughly 5 days after vaccination. The receptors originated from a man between 50 and 59 years old who received an inactivated influenza vaccine. Both conserved end residues are part of each CDR3. Fields, in order: J gene, D gene, clone size, V gene, CDR3 DNA, CDR3 protein. The D gene is left open where the match is weak. The size field is filled for only some rows; it gives once, few, many or a size class.

j_call: TRBJ2-1
d_call: NA
clone_size: few
v_call: TRBV29-1
cdr3_nt: TGCAGCGTTGAACGGGGTACTAGTTATCCCTACAATGAGCAGTTCTTC
cdr3_aa: CSVERGTSYPYNEQFF

j_call: TRBJ2-1
d_call: NA
clone_size: once
v_call: TRBV30
cdr3_nt: TGTGCCTGGAGTCACGCGGGCTACAATGAGCAGTTCTTC
cdr3_aa: CAWSHAGYNEQFF

j_call: TRBJ1-2
d_call: NA
clone_size: NA
v_call: TRBV18
cdr3_nt: TGTGCCAGCTCACCACCGGGGAGGATGGATGGCTACACCTTC
cdr3_aa: CASSPPGRMDGYTF

j_call: TRBJ2-1
d_call: NA
clone_size: few
v_call: TRBV9
cdr3_nt: TGTGCCAGCAGCGTAGAGGGGGGCGGCTACTACAATGAGCAGTTCTTC
cdr3_aa: CASSVEGGGYYNEQFF

j_call: TRBJ2-7
d_call: NA
clone_size: NA
v_call: TRBV20-1
cdr3_nt: TGCAGTGCTAGAGCTGTTGCCTACTACGAGCAGTACTTC
cdr3_aa: CSARAVAYYEQYF

j_call: TRBJ2-1
d_call: TRBD2
clone_size: few
v_call: TRBV7-9
cdr3_nt: TGTGCCAGCAGCTCGCCTAGCGGGAGGGCCTCTACTTCTTTCTTC
cdr3_aa: CASSSPSGRASTSFF

j_call: TRBJ2-1
d_call: NA
clone_size: many
v_call: TRBV28
cdr3_nt: TGTGCCAGCAGTGCCCGGGCTAACTCATACAATGAGCAGTTCTTC
cdr3_aa: CASSARANSYNEQFF

j_call: TRBJ2-1
d_call: TRBD1
clone_size: NA
v_call: TRBV15
cdr3_nt: TGTGCCACCAGCAGGTCGGGACAGGGGGCCGTCAATGAGCAGTTCTTC
cdr3_aa: CATSRSGQGAVNEQFF

j_call: TRBJ2-5
d_call: NA
clone_size: NA
v_call: TRBV20-1
cdr3_nt: TGCAGTGCCACTAGACCACCATTGTGGGAGACCCAGTACTTC
cdr3_aa: CSATRPPLWETQYF

j_call: TRBJ2-7
d_call: TRBD1
clone_size: NA
v_call: TRBV29-1
cdr3_nt: TGCAGCGTTGGACTTCAGGGGGCTGGAGAGCAGTACTTC
cdr3_aa: CSVGLQGAGEQYF

j_call: TRBJ1-2
d_call: TRBD1
clone_size: NA
v_call: TRBV6-5
cdr3_nt: TGTGCCAGCAGTTACGGCGGGACAGGGGGTGGCTACACCTTC
cdr3_aa: CASSYGGTGGGYTF

j_call: TRBJ1-1
d_call: NA
clone_size: few
v_call: TRBV15
cdr3_nt: TGTGCCACCAGCAGAGTTGAAGGGGGTGACCTAGCTTTCTTT
cdr3_aa: CATSRVEGGDLAFF

j_call: TRBJ1-6
d_call: NA
clone_size: few
v_call: TRBV9
cdr3_nt: TGTGCCAGCAGCCTAGGCCCTTCACCCCTCCACTTT
cdr3_aa: CASSLGPSPLHF

j_call: TRBJ2-5
d_call: NA
clone_size: few
v_call: TRBV9
cdr3_nt: TGTGCCAGCAGCGTAGCAACCGGGACGCCACCAGAGACCCAGTACTTC
cdr3_aa: CASSVATGTPPETQYF

j_call: TRBJ1-6
d_call: NA
clone_size: NA
v_call: TRBV4-3
cdr3_nt: TGCGCCAGCAGCCAACGCCCAGAGAGCTCCTATAATTCACCCCTCCACTTT
cdr3_aa: CASSQRPESSYNSPLHF

j_call: TRBJ2-3
d_call: TRBD2
clone_size: NA
v_call: TRBV2
cdr3_nt: TGTGCCAGCTTCCTAGCGGGGGGGCTCGCAGATACGCAGTATTTT
cdr3_aa: CASFLAGGLADTQYF

j_call: TRBJ2-1
d_call: TRBD2
clone_size: NA
v_call: TRBV6-2/TRBV6-3
cdr3_nt: TGTGCCAGCAGTGCCAGGAGCGGGATTCACAATGAGCAGTTCTTC
cdr3_aa: CASSARSGIHNEQFF

j_call: TRBJ2-7
d_call: TRBD1
clone_size: NA
v_call: TRBV6-2/TRBV6-3
cdr3_nt: TGTGCCAGCACCGACCACGGGGCAGGGGGCTACGAGCAGTACTTC
cdr3_aa: CASTDHGAGGYEQYF

j_call: TRBJ2-4
d_call: NA
clone_size: few
v_call: TRBV4-3
cdr3_nt: TGCGCCAGCAGCTCGACGGGCGGTATAGCCAAAAACATTCAGTACTTC
cdr3_aa: CASSSTGGIAKNIQYF

j_call: TRBJ1-5
d_call: NA
clone_size: NA
v_call: TRBV20-1
cdr3_nt: TGCAGTGCTAGCTCGGCGGGGTTGGCGGTTCAGCCCCAGCATTTT
cdr3_aa: CSASSAGLAVQPQHF

j_call: TRBJ2-1
d_call: TRBD1
clone_size: few
v_call: TRBV7-8
cdr3_nt: TGTGCCAGCAGCTTAGGGGACAGATACAATGAGCAGTTCTTC
cdr3_aa: CASSLGDRYNEQFF

j_call: TRBJ2-7
d_call: TRBD2
clone_size: NA
v_call: TRBV20-1
cdr3_nt: TGCAGTGCTAGAGGTCTAGCGGGAGGTCACGAGCAGTACTTC
cdr3_aa: CSARGLAGGHEQYF

j_call: TRBJ2-1
d_call: NA
clone_size: NA
v_call: TRBV20-1
cdr3_nt: TGCAGTCTCCTACGGCGGGACTCCTACAATGAGCAGTTCTTC
cdr3_aa: CSLLRRDSYNEQFF

j_call: TRBJ2-1
d_call: NA
clone_size: few
v_call: TRBV11-2
cdr3_nt: TGTGCCAGCAGCTTCGCCGTTAGCTCCTACAATGAGCAGTTCTTC
cdr3_aa: CASSFAVSSYNEQFF

j_call: TRBJ1-6
d_call: NA
clone_size: many
v_call: TRBV12-3/TRBV12-4
cdr3_nt: TGTGCCAGCAGTTTAGGAGACAGCTATAATTCACCCCTCCACTTT
cdr3_aa: CASSLGDSYNSPLHF

j_call: TRBJ2-7
d_call: NA
clone_size: NA
v_call: TRBV7-9
cdr3_nt: TGTGCCAGCAGCTTTCTCCCCCACTCCTACGAGCAGTACTTC
cdr3_aa: CASSFLPHSYEQYF

j_call: TRBJ2-1
d_call: NA
clone_size: NA
v_call: TRBV7-2
cdr3_nt: TGTGCCACACTGGGAGGCAGGAGCTCCTACAATGAGCAGTTCTTC
cdr3_aa: CATLGGRSSYNEQFF

j_call: TRBJ2-7
d_call: TRBD2
clone_size: NA
v_call: TRBV4-3
cdr3_nt: TGCGCCAGCAGCCAAGAACTAGCGGGAGTCTTGGAGGAGCAGTACTTC
cdr3_aa: CASSQELAGVLEEQYF

j_call: TRBJ1-3
d_call: NA
clone_size: many
v_call: TRBV7-9
cdr3_nt: TGTGCCAGCAGCTTACGACTGGGGAGCTCTGGAAACACCATATATTTT
cdr3_aa: CASSLRLGSSGNTIYF

j_call: TRBJ2-7
d_call: TRBD2
clone_size: few
v_call: TRBV7-2
cdr3_nt: TGTGCCAGCAGCTTAATCGGACTAGCGGGTTACGAGCAGTACTTC
cdr3_aa: CASSLIGLAGYEQYF

j_call: TRBJ2-5
d_call: TRBD2
clone_size: NA
v_call: TRBV7-2
cdr3_nt: TGTGCCAGCAGCTTAACTAGCGGGTTGGGGGAGACCCAGTACTTC
cdr3_aa: CASSLTSGLGETQYF

j_call: TRBJ1-1
d_call: NA
clone_size: few
v_call: TRBV28
cdr3_nt: TGTGCCAGCAGCAAGAGGGCGCCTGAAGCTTTCTTT
cdr3_aa: CASSKRAPEAFF

j_call: TRBJ2-7
d_call: NA
clone_size: few
v_call: TRBV20-1
cdr3_nt: TGCAGTGCTAGAGATCGGTTCAGGACCTCCTACGAGCAGTACTTC
cdr3_aa: CSARDRFRTSYEQYF

j_call: TRBJ1-4
d_call: TRBD1
clone_size: few
v_call: TRBV20-1
cdr3_nt: TGCAGTGCTGTCCTCCCGACAGGGTTTAATGAAAAACTGTTTTTT
cdr3_aa: CSAVLPTGFNEKLFF

j_call: TRBJ1-6
d_call: TRBD1
clone_size: few
v_call: TRBV6-5
cdr3_nt: TGTGCCAGCAGTTACCGTTTCGGGGACAGGGGCCGCCCAATTTCACCCCTCCACTTT
cdr3_aa: CASSYRFGDRGRPISPLHF

j_call: TRBJ2-5
d_call: NA
clone_size: NA
v_call: TRBV29-1
cdr3_nt: TGCAGCGTTGAAGATGGACAAGAGACCCAGTACTTC
cdr3_aa: CSVEDGQETQYF

j_call: TRBJ1-5
d_call: NA
clone_size: NA
v_call: TRBV20-1
cdr3_nt: TGCAGTGCCAGAAGGTCCGATCGGGTATCCCAGCCCCGGCATTTT
cdr3_aa: CSARRSDRVSQPRHF

j_call: TRBJ2-1
d_call: TRBD2
clone_size: NA
v_call: TRBV20-1
cdr3_nt: TGCAGTGCAGTTGCCGGGACTACCCCGAGTGATGAGCAGTTCTTC
cdr3_aa: CSAVAGTTPSDEQFF

j_call: TRBJ2-7
d_call: TRBD2
clone_size: NA
v_call: TRBV9
cdr3_nt: TGTGCCAGCAGCGCCAGCCCGCTAGCGGGTTTTTACGAGCAGTACTTC
cdr3_aa: CASSASPLAGFYEQYF

j_call: TRBJ2-1
d_call: TRBD1
clone_size: NA
v_call: TRBV4-2
cdr3_nt: TGTGCCAGCAGCCAACAGCCGGGACAGGGTGCCTACAATGAGCAGTTCTTC
cdr3_aa: CASSQQPGQGAYNEQFF

j_call: TRBJ2-3
d_call: NA
clone_size: NA
v_call: TRBV20-1
cdr3_nt: TGCAGTGCTAGTTACGATACGCAGTATTTT
cdr3_aa: CSASYDTQYF

j_call: TRBJ2-7
d_call: NA
clone_size: NA
v_call: TRBV11-2
cdr3_nt: TGTGCCAGCAGCTTAGCTTTTCGATCAAGAAGACAGCTCGAGCAGTACTTC
cdr3_aa: CASSLAFRSRRQLEQYF